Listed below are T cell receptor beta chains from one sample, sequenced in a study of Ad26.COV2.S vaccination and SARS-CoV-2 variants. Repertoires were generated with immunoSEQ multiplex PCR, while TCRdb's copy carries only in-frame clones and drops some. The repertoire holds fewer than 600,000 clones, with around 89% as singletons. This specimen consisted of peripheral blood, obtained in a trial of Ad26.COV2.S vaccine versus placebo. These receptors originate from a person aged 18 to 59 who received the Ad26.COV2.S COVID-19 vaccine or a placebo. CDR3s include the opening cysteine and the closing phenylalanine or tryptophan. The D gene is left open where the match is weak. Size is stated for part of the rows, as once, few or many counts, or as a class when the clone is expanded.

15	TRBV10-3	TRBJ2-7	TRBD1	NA	TGTGCCATCAGTGAGTCGTGGGACAGCACCTACGAGCAGTACTTC	CAISESWDSTYEQYF
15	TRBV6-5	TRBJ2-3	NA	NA	TGTGCCAGCAAACCGAAAGGGTATAGCACAGATACGCAGTATTTT	CASKPKGYSTDTQYF
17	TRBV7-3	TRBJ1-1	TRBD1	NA	TGTGCCAGCAGCTTAACGCCACAGGGGTCGACTATGACTGAAGCTTTCTTT	CASSLTPQGSTMTEAFF
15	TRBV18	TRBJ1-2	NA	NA	TGTGCCAGCTCACCAGAGTCAGGCGCCAACTATGGCTACACCTTC	CASSPESGANYGYTF
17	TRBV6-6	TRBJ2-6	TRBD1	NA	TGTGCCAGCAGTCGGGACAGGGGAAATACTGGGGCCAACGTCCTGACTTTC	CASSRDRGNTGANVLTF
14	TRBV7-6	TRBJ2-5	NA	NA	TGTGCCAGCAGCCGCCCGGGACACCCAGGGACCCAGTACTTC	CASSRPGHPGTQYF
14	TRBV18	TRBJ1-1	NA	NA	TGTGCCAGCTCACCGGCGGGAAGCGTCACTGAAGCTTTCTTT	CASSPAGSVTEAFF
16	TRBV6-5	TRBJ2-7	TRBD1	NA	TGTGCCAGCAGTTACTCGTTTAGGACAGGGGACTACGAGCAGTACTTC	CASSYSFRTGDYEQYF
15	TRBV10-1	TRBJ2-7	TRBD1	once	TGCGCCAGCAGCGCCGGGACAGGCCTTGCCTACGAGCAGTACTTC	CASSAGTGLAYEQYF
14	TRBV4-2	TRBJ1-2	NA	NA	TGTGCCAGCAGCCGGCAGGAATCGAGGTATGGCTACACCTTC	CASSRQESRYGYTF
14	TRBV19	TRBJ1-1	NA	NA	TGTGCCAGTAGTATAGCCAGCTCTCACACTGAAGCTTTCTTT	CASSIASSHTEAFF
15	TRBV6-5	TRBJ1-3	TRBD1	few	TGTGCCAGCTCCAACAGGGGGCAGGGGACAGACACCATATATTTT	CASSNRGQGTDTIYF
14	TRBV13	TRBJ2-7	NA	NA	TGTGCCAGCAGCTTAGGGGCACAGGGTCACGAGCAGTACTTC	CASSLGAQGHEQYF
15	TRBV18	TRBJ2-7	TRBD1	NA	TGTGCCAGCTCACCAAGGGGGACAGGATCCTACGAGCAGTACTTC	CASSPRGTGSYEQYF
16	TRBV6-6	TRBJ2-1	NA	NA	TGTGCCAGCAGCCACGGCCGCCAAAGCTCCTACAATGAGCAGTTCTTC	CASSHGRQSSYNEQFF
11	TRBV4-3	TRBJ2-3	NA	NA	TGCGCCAGCAGCCAAGGGACTACGCAGTATTTT	CASSQGTTQYF
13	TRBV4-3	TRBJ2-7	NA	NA	TGCGCCAGCAGCCGTAAACAGGGCTACGAGCAGTACTTC	CASSRKQGYEQYF
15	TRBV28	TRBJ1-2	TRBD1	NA	TGTGCCAGCAGTCCTAGACAGGGGGCCAACTATGGCTACACCTTC	CASSPRQGANYGYTF
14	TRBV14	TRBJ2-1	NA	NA	TGTGCCAGCAGCCACACCACTAGCTTTAATGAGCAGTTCTTC	CASSHTTSFNEQFF
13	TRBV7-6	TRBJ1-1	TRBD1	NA	TGTGCCAGCAGCTTAGGGACAGGGGGCAAAGCTTTCTTT	CASSLGTGGKAFF
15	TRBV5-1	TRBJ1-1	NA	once	TGCGCCAGCAGCTTGGATTTTGGGGGAACAAACGAAGCTTTCTTT	CASSLDFGGTNEAFF
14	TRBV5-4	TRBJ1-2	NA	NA	TGTGCCAGCAGCTTATTAGGGGTCAACTATGGCTACACCTTC	CASSLLGVNYGYTF
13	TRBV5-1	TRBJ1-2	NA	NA	TGCGCCAGCAGCTTAGAGGGGAACTATGGCTACACCTTC	CASSLEGNYGYTF
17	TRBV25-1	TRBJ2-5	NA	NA	TGTGCCAGCAGGGAGGGGAGTTATAGCGGAGTTGGAGAGACCCAGTACTTC	CASREGSYSGVGETQYF
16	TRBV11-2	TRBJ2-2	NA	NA	TGTGCCAGCAGCTTAGTAGTCAGCCCGAACACCGGGGAGCTGTTTTTT	CASSLVVSPNTGELFF
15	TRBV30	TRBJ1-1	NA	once	TGTGCCTGGAGTGGACGGATCTCCATGAACACTGAAGCTTTCTTT	CAWSGRISMNTEAFF
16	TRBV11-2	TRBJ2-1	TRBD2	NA	TGTGCCAGCAGCCAGGCGGGGGGGGCAATCTACAATGAGCAGTTCTTC	CASSQAGGAIYNEQFF
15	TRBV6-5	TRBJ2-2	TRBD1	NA	TGTGCCAGCACCCGGGACAGGTCCGCCGCCGGGGAGCTGTTTTTT	CASTRDRSAAGELFF
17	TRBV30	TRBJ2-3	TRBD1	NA	TGTGCCTGGAGTAACAAAATGGGGACAGGGACCACAGATACGCAGTATTTT	CAWSNKMGTGTTDTQYF
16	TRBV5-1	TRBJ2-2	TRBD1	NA	TGCGCCAGCAGCTTGGGACAGGGGCCCGACACCGGGGAGCTGTTTTTT	CASSLGQGPDTGELFF
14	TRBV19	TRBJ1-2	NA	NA	TGTGCCAGTTTGGGCTTACCTGACAACTATGGCTACACCTTC	CASLGLPDNYGYTF
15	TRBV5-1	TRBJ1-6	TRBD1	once	TGCGCCAGCAGCCCGGCGGGACAGGGGGATTCACCCCTCCACTTT	CASSPAGQGDSPLHF
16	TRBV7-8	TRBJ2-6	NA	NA	TGTGCCAGCAGCGGACGGCAAAGTCCTGGGGCCAACGTCCTGACTTTC	CASSGRQSPGANVLTF
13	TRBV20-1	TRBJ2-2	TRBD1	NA	TGCAGTGCTAGTCAGGGGGCGGGCGGGGAGCTGTTTTTT	CSASQGAGGELFF
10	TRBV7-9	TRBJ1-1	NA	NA	TGTGCCAGCAGCTTAAATGAAGCTTTCTTT	CASSLNEAFF
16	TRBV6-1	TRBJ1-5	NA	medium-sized	TGTGCCAGCAGTGAATCGTCCGGGGGCGGCAATCAGCCCCAGCATTTT	CASSESSGGGNQPQHF
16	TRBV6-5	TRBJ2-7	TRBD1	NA	TGTGCCAGCAGTTATTCCCTGGACAGGGCGACCTACGAGCAGTACTTC	CASSYSLDRATYEQYF
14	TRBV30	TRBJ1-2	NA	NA	TGTGCCTGTAACCAGAACAGGGCGGGACGTGGCTACACCTTC	CACNQNRAGRGYTF
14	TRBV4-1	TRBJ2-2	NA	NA	TGCGCCAGCAGCCAAGGACTAGGCACCGGGGAGCTGTTTTTT	CASSQGLGTGELFF
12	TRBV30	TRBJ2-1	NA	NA	TGTGCCTGGAGTGTGCAATACAATGAGCAGTTCTTC	CAWSVQYNEQFF
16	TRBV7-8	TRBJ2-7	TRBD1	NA	TGTGCCAGCAGCTTATCCCGGGACAGGGGGTCGTGGGAGCAGTACTTC	CASSLSRDRGSWEQYF
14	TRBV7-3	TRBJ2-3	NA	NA	TGTGCCAGCAGCTTAATGGGTAACACAGATACGCAGTATTTT	CASSLMGNTDTQYF
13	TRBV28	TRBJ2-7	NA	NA	TGTGCCAGCAGTCCGCCCGGGACACAAGAGCAGTACTTC	CASSPPGTQEQYF
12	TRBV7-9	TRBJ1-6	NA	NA	TGTGCCAGCAGTTCTGGGGTGTCACCCCTCCACTTT	CASSSGVSPLHF
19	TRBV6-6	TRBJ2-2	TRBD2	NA	TGTGCCAGCAGCTCTCCGGGACTAGCGGGGCCGAAGAACACCGGGGAGCTGTTTTTT	CASSSPGLAGPKNTGELFF
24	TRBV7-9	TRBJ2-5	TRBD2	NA	TGTGCCAGCAGCAGCGGACAGGGGGAAGAGGAACGACTAGCGGGAGGGAACATCCAAGAGACCCAGTACTTC	CASSSGQGEEERLAGGNIQETQYF
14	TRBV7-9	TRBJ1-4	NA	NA	TGTGCCAGCAGCTTAGCACCAACTAATGAAAAACTGTTTTTT	CASSLAPTNEKLFF
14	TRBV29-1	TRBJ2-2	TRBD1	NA	TGCAGCGTCGGTGTGAGGGGGCGTACCGGGGAGCTGTTTTTT	CSVGVRGRTGELFF
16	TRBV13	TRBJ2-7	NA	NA	TGTGCCAGCAGCAACCGACAGATGAAGAAGGTACGAGAGCAGTACTTC	CASSNRQMKKVREQYF
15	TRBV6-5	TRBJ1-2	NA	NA	TGTGCCAGCAGTACGTACTCAACAGGGAACTATGGCTACACCTTC	CASSTYSTGNYGYTF
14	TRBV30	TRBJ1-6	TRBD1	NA	TGTGCCGGGAGGGACAGGGGGCTAAATTCACCCCTCCACTTT	CAGRDRGLNSPLHF
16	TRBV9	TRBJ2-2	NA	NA	TGTGCCAGCAGCGTAGGTGGTCAGGTTAACACCGGGGAGCTGTTTTTT	CASSVGGQVNTGELFF